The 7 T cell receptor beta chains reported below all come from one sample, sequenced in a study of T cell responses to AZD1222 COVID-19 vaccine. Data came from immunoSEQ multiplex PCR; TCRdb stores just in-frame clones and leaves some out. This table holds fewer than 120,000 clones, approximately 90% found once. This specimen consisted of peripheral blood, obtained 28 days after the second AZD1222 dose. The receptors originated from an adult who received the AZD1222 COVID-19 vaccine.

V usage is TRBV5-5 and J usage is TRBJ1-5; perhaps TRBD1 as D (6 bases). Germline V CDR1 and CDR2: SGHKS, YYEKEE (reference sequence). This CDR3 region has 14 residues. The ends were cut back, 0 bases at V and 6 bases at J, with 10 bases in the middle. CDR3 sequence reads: CASSLEGGGQPQHF. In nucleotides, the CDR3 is TGTGCCAGCAGCTTGGAGGGGGGAGGTCAGCCCCAGCATTTT.

The CDR3 coding sequence is TGTGCCAGCAGAGGTCCGGGACTAGCGGGACTCTCGCAGTATTTT. Translation gives CASRGPGLAGLSQYF. V is TRBV3-1 (or the pseudogene TRBV3-2) and J is TRBJ2-3, with 13 bases identical to TRBD2. Germline V gives CDR1 LGHDT, CDR2 YNNKEL (reference sequence). The CDR3 has 15 amino acids. J gave up 10 bases and V 6 bases, and 10 bases lay outside the gene matches.

The CDR3 bases are TGCGCCAGCAGCTTGGGGGTGGGCAGGGAAATCGCCGAGCAGTACTTC. It specifies CASSLGVGREIAEQYF. The J gene is TRBJ2-7, the V gene TRBV5-1; perhaps TRBD1 as D (5 bases). Trimming shortened V by 0 bases and J by 6 bases, and 19 bases separated the two germline ends. The CDR3 is 16 amino acids. Germline V gene lookup returns CDR1 SGHRS and CDR2 YFSETQ. Supplemented by reference TRBV5-1 and TRBJ2-7, the full variable domain reads KAGVTQTPRYLIKTRGQQVTLSCSPISGHRSVSWYQQTPGQGLQFLFEYFSETQRNKGNFPGRFSGRQFSNSRSEMNVSTLELGDSALYLCASSLGVGREIAEQYFGPGTRLTVT.

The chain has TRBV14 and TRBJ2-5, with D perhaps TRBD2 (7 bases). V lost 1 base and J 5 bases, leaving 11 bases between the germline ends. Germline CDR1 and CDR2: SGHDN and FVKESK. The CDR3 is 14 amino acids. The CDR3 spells CASSQARGGETQYF. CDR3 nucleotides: TGTGCCAGCAGCCAAGCGAGGGGGGGCGAGACCCAGTACTTC.

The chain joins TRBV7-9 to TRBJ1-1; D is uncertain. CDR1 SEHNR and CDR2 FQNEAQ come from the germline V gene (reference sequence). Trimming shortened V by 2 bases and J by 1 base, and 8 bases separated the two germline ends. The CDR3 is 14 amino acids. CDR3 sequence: CASSLYRGNTEAFF. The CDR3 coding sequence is TGTGCCAGCAGCTTATATCGGGGGAACACTGAAGCTTTCTTT.

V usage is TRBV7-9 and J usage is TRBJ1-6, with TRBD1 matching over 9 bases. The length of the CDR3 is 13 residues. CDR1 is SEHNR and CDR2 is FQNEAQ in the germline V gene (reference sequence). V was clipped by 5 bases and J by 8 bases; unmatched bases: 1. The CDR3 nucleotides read TGTGCCAGCAGCAGGGACAGGGATTCACCCCTCCACTTT. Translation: CASSRDRDSPLHF.

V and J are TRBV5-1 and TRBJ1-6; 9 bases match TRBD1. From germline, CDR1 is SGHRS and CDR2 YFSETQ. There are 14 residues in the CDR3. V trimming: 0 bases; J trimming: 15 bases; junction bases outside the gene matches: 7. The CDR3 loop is CASSLGGQGGRLHF. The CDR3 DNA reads TGCGCCAGCAGCTTGGGGGGACAGGGTGGTCGCCTCCACTTT.